This T cell receptor beta chain was obtained from a study of cytomegalovirus exposure and HLA in healthy donors. General study findings and limits: Researchers counted around 170 TCR beta chains as cytomegalovirus-associated. V- and J-gene trimming in TCR beta was tied to a missense DCLRE1C variant by an analysis performed later. In vitro testing confirmed a few CMV-associated chains as specific for CMV antigens. The availability of immune exposure information extended only to CMV serostatus.

Primers: 60 Vbeta forward and 13 Jbeta reverse. The method was immunoSEQ multiplex PCR; TCRdb's version includes in-frame clones alone and lacks a portion of them. The table records around 200,000 clones, 75% to 90% of them present only once. With regard to this clone: Its antigen is not known.

The sample consisted of PBMCs. This TCR derives from a woman in her 30s in good health and CMV-seronegative.

The CDR3 is CASSVVGTSEYNEQFF. CDR3 bases: TGTGCCAGCAGCGTAGTGGGGACTAGCGAATACAATGAGCAGTTCTTC. This sequence joins TRBV9 and TRBJ2-1; 10 nucleotides match TRBD2. V shed 0 bases, J shed 4 bases, and the junction held 4 bases outside the gene matches. Germline V lookup: CDR1 SGDLS, CDR2 YYNGEE. The CDR3 loop spans 16 amino acids. The full variable domain, completed using reference TRBV9 and TRBJ2-1, is DSGVTQTPKHLITATGQRVTLRCSPRSGDLSVYWYQQSLDQGLQFLIQYYNGEERAKGNILERFSAQQFPDLHSELNLSSLELGDSALYFCASSVVGTSEYNEQFFGPGTRLTVL.